This TCR beta chain is drawn from a study of early T cells in non-severe SARS-CoV-2 infection. Broader study findings: Database matching using VDJdb favored anti-spike CD8 responses, with private and CD4 specificities left missing.

J was trimmed by 0 bases and V by 5 bases; bases with no gene match: 10. The CDR3 sequence is 16 residues long. In germline, CDR1 is SNHLY, CDR2 FYNNEI. There are a few counts of this clonotype. What it recognizes is unknown. Each CDR3 protein is one row after TCRdb ran MiXCR on the 5' RACE reads. The sample contains about 80,000 distinct CDR3 sequences, around 10% of which appear only once. The V gene is TRBV2, the J gene TRBJ2-7, with 7 nucleotides matching TRBD1. The origin of this receptor is an adult who was a healthcare worker with PCR-confirmed SARS-CoV-2 infection or an uninfected control (not recorded which). The donor label of this sample is uncertain. The starting material was whole blood, obtained at baseline. CDR3 nucleotide sequence: TGTGCCAGCAGTAGATGGACAGGCCCTCGCTCCTACGAGCAGTACTTC. As protein: CASSRWTGPRSYEQYF.